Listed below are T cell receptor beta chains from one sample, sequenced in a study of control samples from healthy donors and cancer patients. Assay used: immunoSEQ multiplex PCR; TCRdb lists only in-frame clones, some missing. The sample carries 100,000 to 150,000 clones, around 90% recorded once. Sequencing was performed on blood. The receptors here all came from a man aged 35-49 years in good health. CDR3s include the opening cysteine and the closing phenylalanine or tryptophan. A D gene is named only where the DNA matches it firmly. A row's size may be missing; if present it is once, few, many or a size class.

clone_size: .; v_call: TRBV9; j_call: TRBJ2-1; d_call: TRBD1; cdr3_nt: TGTGCCAGCAGCCGGACAGGGGGATACTACAATGAGCAGTTCTTC; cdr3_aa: CASSRTGGYYNEQFF
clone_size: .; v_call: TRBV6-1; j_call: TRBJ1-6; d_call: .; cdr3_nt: TGTGCCAGCAGTGAAAACGGTCTAAACAATTCACCCCTCCACTTT; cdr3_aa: CASSENGLNNSPLHF
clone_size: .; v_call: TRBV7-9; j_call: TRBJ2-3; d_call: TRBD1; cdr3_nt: TGTGCCAGCAGCTCTCCTCAGACAGGGATGGGCACAGATACGCAGTATTTT; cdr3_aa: CASSSPQTGMGTDTQYF
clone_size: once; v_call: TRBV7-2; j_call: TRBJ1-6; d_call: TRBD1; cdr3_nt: TGTGCCAGCAGTTACAGGGGGCGTCCTTCACCCCTCCACTTT; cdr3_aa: CASSYRGRPSPLHF
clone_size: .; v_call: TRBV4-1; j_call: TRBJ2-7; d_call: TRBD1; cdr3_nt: TGCGCCAGCAGCCAAAAAATCACAGGGGGCTACGAGCAGTACTTC; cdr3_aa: CASSQKITGGYEQYF
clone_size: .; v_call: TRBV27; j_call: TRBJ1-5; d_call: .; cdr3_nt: TGTGCCAGCAGTTCCCCAGGGAACAATCAGCCCCAGCATTTT; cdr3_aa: CASSSPGNNQPQHF
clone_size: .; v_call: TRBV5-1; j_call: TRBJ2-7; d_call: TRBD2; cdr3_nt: TGCGCCAGCAGTAAGCGGGGGGGCGGCAACGAGCAGTACTTC; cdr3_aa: CASSKRGGGNEQYF
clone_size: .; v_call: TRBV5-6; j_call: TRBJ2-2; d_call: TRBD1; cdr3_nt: TGTGCCAGCAGCTCTCCGGGACAGGGGGTTGACGGGGAGCTGTTTTTT; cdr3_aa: CASSSPGQGVDGELFF
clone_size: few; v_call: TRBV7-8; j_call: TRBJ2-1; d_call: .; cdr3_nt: TGTGCCAGCAGCTCTCCGGGGAAAAGACCCAATGAGCAGTTCTTC; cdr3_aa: CASSSPGKRPNEQFF
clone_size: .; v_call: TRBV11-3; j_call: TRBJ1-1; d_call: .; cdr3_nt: TGTGCCAGCAGCTTAGGTAGGAACACTGAAGCTTTCTTT; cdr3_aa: CASSLGRNTEAFF
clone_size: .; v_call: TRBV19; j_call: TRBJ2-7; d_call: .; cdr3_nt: TGTGCCAGTAGTATTGCCGAAAGCTCCTACGAGCAGTACTTC; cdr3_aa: CASSIAESSYEQYF
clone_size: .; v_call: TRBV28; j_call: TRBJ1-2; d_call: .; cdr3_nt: TGTGCAATATCCAATAAGGTTGGCTACACCTTC; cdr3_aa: CAISNKVGYTF
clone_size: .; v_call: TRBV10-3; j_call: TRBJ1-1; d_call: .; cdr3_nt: TGTGCCATCAGTGGCCCCGGGATGAACACTGAAGCTTTCTTT; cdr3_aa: CAISGPGMNTEAFF
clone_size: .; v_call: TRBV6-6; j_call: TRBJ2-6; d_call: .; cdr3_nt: TGTGCCAGCAGCCCCGACGGGGGCTCTGGGGCCAACGTCCTGACTTTC; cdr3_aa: CASSPDGGSGANVLTF
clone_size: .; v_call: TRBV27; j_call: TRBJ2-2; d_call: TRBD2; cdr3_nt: TGTGCCAGCAGTTTTTCTCGGGGGGCCGGGGAGCTGTTTTTT; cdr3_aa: CASSFSRGAGELFF
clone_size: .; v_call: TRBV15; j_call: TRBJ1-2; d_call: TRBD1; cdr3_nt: TGTGCCACCAGCAGAGATCAGGGGGCGGGCTATGGCTACACCTTC; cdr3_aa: CATSRDQGAGYGYTF
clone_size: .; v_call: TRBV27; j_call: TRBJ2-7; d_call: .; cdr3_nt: TGTGCCAGCAGTAGAGAATCGAGAGCCTACGAGCAGTACTTC; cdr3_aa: CASSRESRAYEQYF
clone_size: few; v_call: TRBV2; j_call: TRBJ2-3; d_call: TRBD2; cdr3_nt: TGTGCCAGCAGTGACGGAGCGGGGCAGATGGGCTATACGCAGTATTTT; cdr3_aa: CASSDGAGQMGYTQYF
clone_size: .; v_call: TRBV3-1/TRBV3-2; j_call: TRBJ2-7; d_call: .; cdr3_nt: TGTGCCAGCAGCATTCGGGACACCGGCATATACGAGCAGTACTTC; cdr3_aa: CASSIRDTGIYEQYF
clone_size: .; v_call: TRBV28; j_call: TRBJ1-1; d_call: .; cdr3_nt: TGTGCCAGCAGTCCAATGGTAGGAGGGACTGAAGCTTTCTTT; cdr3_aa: CASSPMVGGTEAFF
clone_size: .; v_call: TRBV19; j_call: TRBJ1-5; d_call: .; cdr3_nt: TGTGCCAGTAGTATAGCGGGGGGGGGCAATCAGCCCCAGCATTTT; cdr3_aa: CASSIAGGGNQPQHF
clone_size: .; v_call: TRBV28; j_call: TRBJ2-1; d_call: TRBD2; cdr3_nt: TGTGCCAGCAGTTTATATAGCGGGCGCAATGAGCAGTTCTTC; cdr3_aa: CASSLYSGRNEQFF
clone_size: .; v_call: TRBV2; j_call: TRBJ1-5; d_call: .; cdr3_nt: TGTGCCACGGGCCGGTCCCAGAGGGAGCAGCCCCAGCATTTT; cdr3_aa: CATGRSQREQPQHF
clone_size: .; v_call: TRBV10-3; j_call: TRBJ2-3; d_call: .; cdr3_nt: TGTGCCATCAGTGACGACAGAGATACGCAGTATTTT; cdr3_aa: CAISDDRDTQYF
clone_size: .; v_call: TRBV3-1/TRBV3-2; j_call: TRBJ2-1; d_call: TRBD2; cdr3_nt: TGTGCCAGCAGCCAAGATAAGGGACTAGCGGGGGGACCCCCCCGGAATGAGCAGTTCTTC; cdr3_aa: CASSQDKGLAGGPPRNEQFF
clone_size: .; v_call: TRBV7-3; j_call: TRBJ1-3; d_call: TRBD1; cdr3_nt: TGTGCCAGCAGCTATACAGGGGTCGGAAACACCATATATTTT; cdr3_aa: CASSYTGVGNTIYF
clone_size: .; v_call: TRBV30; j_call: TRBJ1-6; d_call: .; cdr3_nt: TGTGCCTGGGGTACAGGGCGGGGGAGCTCCTATAATTCACCCCTCCACTTT; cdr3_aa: CAWGTGRGSSYNSPLHF
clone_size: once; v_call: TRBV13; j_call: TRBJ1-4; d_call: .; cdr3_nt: TGTGCCAGCAGCCCCCGGGAGGCGGGTCCCCAGCGCTTAAGTTTT; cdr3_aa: CASSPREAGPQRLSF
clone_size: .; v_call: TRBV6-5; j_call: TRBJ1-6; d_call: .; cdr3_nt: TGTGCCAGCAGGAGCCGGGGGACTCACGATTTATCCCTCCACTTT; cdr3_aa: CASRSRGTHDLSLHF
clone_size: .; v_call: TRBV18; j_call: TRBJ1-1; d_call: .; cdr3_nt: TGTGCCAGCTCACCGTCCGGGAAGGGTCCGGAAGCTTTCTTT; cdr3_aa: CASSPSGKGPEAFF
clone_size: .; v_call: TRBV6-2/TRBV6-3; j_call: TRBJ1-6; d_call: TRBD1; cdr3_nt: TGTGCCAGCAGTTACTACCCAGGGGGCGTGTCACCCCTCCACTTT; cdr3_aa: CASSYYPGGVSPLHF
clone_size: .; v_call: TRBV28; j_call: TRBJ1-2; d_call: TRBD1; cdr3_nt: TGTGCCATATTGACAGGGAACTATGGCTACACCTTC; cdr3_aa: CAILTGNYGYTF
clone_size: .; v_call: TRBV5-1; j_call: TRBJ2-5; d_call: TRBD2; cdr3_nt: TGCGCCAGCAGCTTGGCTGGTAGCGGGGAAGAGACCCAGTACTTC; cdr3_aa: CASSLAGSGEETQYF
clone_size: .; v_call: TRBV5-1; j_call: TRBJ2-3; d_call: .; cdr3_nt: TGCGCCAGCAGCTTGGCGCCCACAGATACGCAGTATTTT; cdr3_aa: CASSLAPTDTQYF
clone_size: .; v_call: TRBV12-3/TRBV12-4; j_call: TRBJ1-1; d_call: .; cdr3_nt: TGTGCCAGCAGCTTCGACCGCTTTAGTGAAGCTTTCTTT; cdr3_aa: CASSFDRFSEAFF
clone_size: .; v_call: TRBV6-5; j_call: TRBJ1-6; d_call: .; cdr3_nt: TGTGCCAGCAGTCCCCGGCGTCTTCCCCTCCACTTT; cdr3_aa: CASSPRRLPLHF
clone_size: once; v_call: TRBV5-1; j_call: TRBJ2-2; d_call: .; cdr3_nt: TGCGCCAGCAGCTTGGTCAGGGTGAACACCGGGGAGCTGTTTTTT; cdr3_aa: CASSLVRVNTGELFF
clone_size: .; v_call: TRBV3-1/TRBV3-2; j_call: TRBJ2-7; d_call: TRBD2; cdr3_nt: TGTGCCAGCAGTTCAGACCCCCTAGCGGGGGGCATTCCCATTTACGAGCAGTACTTC; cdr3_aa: CASSSDPLAGGIPIYEQYF
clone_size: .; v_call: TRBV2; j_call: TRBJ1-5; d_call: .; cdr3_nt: TGTGCCAGCAGTGACAGGGCCGGAAATCAGCCCCAGCATTTT; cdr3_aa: CASSDRAGNQPQHF
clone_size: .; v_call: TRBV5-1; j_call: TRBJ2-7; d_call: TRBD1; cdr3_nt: TGCGCCAGCAGCGCGACAGGGCCCCACGAGCAGTACTTC; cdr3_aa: CASSATGPHEQYF
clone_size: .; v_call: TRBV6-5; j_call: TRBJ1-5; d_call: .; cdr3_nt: TGTGCCAGCAGTAGGGCGAGCAATCAGCCCCAGCATTTT; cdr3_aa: CASSRASNQPQHF
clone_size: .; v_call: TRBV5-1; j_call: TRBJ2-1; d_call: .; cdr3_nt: TGCGCCAGCAGCGAGACGGGCTACAATGAGCAGTTCTTC; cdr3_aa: CASSETGYNEQFF
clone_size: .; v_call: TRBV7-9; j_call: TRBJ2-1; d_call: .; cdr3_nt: TGTGCCAGCAGCTTATGGAGGGATGGCAATGAGCAGTTCTTC; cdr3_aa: CASSLWRDGNEQFF
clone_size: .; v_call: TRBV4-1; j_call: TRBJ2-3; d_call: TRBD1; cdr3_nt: TGCGCCAGCAGCCTATGGGACAGGGAGTCAGATACGCAGTATTTT; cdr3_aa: CASSLWDRESDTQYF
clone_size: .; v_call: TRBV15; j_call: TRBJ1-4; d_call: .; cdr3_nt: TGTGCCACCAGCCGGGACGCTAATGAAAAACTGTTTTTT; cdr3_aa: CATSRDANEKLFF
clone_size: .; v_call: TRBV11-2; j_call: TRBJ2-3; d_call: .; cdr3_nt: TGTGCCAGCAGCTTAGCGCACCCCACAGATACGCAGTATTTT; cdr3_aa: CASSLAHPTDTQYF
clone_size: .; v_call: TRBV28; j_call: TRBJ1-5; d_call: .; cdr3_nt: TGTGCCAGCACCGCGGGGGGGGCCAATCAGCCCCAGCATTTT; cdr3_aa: CASTAGGANQPQHF
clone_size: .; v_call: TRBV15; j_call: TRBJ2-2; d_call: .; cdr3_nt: TGTGCCACCAGCAGAGGGAACAGCTACACCGGGGAGCTGTTTTTT; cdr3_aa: CATSRGNSYTGELFF
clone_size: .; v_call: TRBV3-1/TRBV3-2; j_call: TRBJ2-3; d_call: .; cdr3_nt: TGTGCCAGCAGCCCTCGCCCGGGGTGGCGTGACACAGATACGCAGTATTTT; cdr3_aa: CASSPRPGWRDTDTQYF
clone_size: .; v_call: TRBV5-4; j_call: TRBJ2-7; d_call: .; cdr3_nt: TGTGCCAGCAGCCCCGTGGGGAGGAGCTCCTACGAGCAGTACTTC; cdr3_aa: CASSPVGRSSYEQYF
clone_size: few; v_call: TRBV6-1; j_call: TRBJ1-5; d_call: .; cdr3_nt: TGTGCCAGCAGTGAAGGGTTCAATCAGCCCCAGCATTTT; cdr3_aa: CASSEGFNQPQHF
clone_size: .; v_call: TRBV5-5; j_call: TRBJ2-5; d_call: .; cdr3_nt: TGTGCCAGCAGCTTCCTACAAGAGACCCAGTACTTC; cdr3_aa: CASSFLQETQYF